This TCR beta chain was captured by sequencing in a study of cytomegalovirus exposure and HLA in healthy donors. PCR primers comprised 60 Vbeta and 13 Jbeta primers. This table comes from immunoSEQ multiplex PCR, and its TCRdb copy is limited to in-frame clones, with some not included. The sample holds some 100,000 clones, 60% to 80% seen once. Germline V gene lookup returns CDR1 MNHEY and CDR2 SMNVEV (reference sequence). V lost 0 bases to trimming and J lost 6 bases, with 9 bases between them. This CDR3 region has 13 residues. The sequenced sample consisted of PBMCs. The gene calls are TRBV27 and TRBJ2-7; a weak D match, TRBD2 (5 bases). This receptor was identified in a woman aged 18-29 years in good health and CMV-seropositive. The CDR3 DNA reads as TGTGCCAGCAGTTTATCACTAGTGGGCGAGCAGTACTTC. This sequence encodes CASSLSLVGEQYF.